These 32 T cell receptor beta chains were all obtained from the same sample, sequenced in a study of T-cell reconstitution after alpha-beta-depleted transplantation in children. TCRbeta library construction was performed incorporating unique molecular identifiers. Each CDR3 protein is one row after TCRdb ran MiXCR on the PCR reads. Of roughly 98,000 distinct CDR3 sequences listed, 15% to 19% are singletons. The sample in question was PBMCs, mostly from graft donor cells, obtained 180 days after TCRalphabeta/CD19-depleted stem cell transplant. Receptors originate from a male patient between 2 and 9 years old who had a stem cell transplant for acute lymphoblastic leukemia, so the T cells may come from the graft donor.

The rearrangement uses TRBV6-2 or TRBV6-3 and TRBJ1-1; D not resolved. The germline V and J ends were trimmed by 9 bases and 0 bases, with 8 bases remaining between them. Germline CDR1 reads MNHEY; CDR2 reads SVGEGT. CDR3 length: 12 amino acids. The DNA of the CDR3 is TGTGCCAGTAGGTGGCTGAACACTGAAGCTTTCTTT. This encodes CASRWLNTEAFF.

This clonotype was observed a handful of times. The chain employs TRBV7-2 and TRBJ2-1, with a tentative D call TRBD2 (6 bases). CDR1 and CDR2 (germline): SGHTA, FQGNSA. The CDR3 is made up of 16 amino acids. The V end lost 2 bases, the J end lost 2 bases, and 13 bases lay between the germline ends. CDR3 DNA sequence: TGTGCCAGCAGCTTACTCGGGGGAGGCCCCTACAATGAGCAGTTCTTC. This sequence encodes CASSLLGGGPYNEQFF.

The chain carries TRBV20-1 and TRBJ2-1, with 10 bases aligning to TRBD2. CDR3 length: 16 residues. V shed 0 bases, J shed 2 bases, and the junction held 4 bases outside the gene matches. CDR1 is DFQATT, CDR2 SNEGSKA, per germline (reference sequence). This chain's CDR3 is CSARDRGLATYNEQFF. CDR3 DNA: TGCAGTGCTAGAGATAGGGGACTAGCGACCTACAATGAGCAGTTCTTC.

This clonotype was seen a few times. The rearrangement uses TRBV20-1 and TRBJ2-7; 7 bases fit TRBD1. Germline V gene sequence: CDR1 DFQATT, CDR2 SNEGSKA (reference sequence). The CDR3 is made up of 14 amino acids. V lost 3 bases and J lost 7; bases outside the gene matches: 12. Here the CDR3 reads CSASRDSSPEEQYF. CDR3 nucleotide sequence: TGCAGTGCTAGCCGGGACAGTTCCCCTGAGGAGCAGTACTTC.

The table lists this clonotype with a few counts. The rearrangement links TRBV6-2 or TRBV6-3 to TRBJ1-1; TRBD1 is a possible D gene (5 bases). V was trimmed by 5 bases and J by 10 bases, leaving 20 bases between them. The CDR3 has 14 amino acids. The V gene's germline CDR1 is MNHEY and CDR2 SVGEGT. The CDR3 loop is CASSRRGGALGAFF. The CDR3 DNA reads as TGTGCCAGCAGTCGTCGTGGGGGAGCCCTCGGAGCTTTCTTT.

The sample holds a few counts of this clonotype. This chain connects TRBV5-8 to TRBJ2-3; no firm D call. Germline V lookup: CDR1 SGHTS, CDR2 YDEGEE. Deletions cut 6 bases from V and 2 bases from J, with 19 bases between. This CDR3 region has 16 residues. The CDR3 reads CASTVGVSTDTDTQYF. The CDR3 DNA reads TGTGCCAGCACTGTGGGTGTAAGCACAGACACAGATACGCAGTATTTT.

This clonotype was detected a few times. The chain has TRBV6-4 and TRBJ2-1, with D perhaps matching TRBD2 (5 bases). Germline lookup yields CDR1 MRHNA and CDR2 SNTAGT. The CDR3 consists of 12 residues. Trimming took off 0 bases at V and 9 bases at J, with 6 bases between the two ends. CDR3 nucleotide sequence: TGTGCCAGCAGTGACTCCCGGGGTGAGCAGTTCTTC. Its translation is CASSDSRGEQFF.

Only a few counts were recorded for this clonotype. The CDR3 here is CASSLDTGTVSYEQYF. The DNA for the CDR3 is TGCGCCAGCAGCTTGGATACCGGGACAGTATCCTACGAGCAGTACTTC. V usage is TRBV5-1 and J usage is TRBJ2-7; 7 nucleotides match TRBD1. From germline, CDR1 is SGHRS and CDR2 YFSETQ. Losses at the gene ends were 0 bases for V and 1 base for J; bases not matched to a gene: 7. The CDR3 runs to 16 residues.

This clonotype was detected only a few times. The chain is built from TRBV7-2 and TRBJ2-5; TRBD1 agrees at 7 bases. J gave up 5 bases and V 5 bases, and 8 bases lay outside the gene matches. The CDR3 is 14 amino acids. Looked up from germline, CDR1 is SGHTA and CDR2 is FQGNSA. CDR3 region: CASSTNRGRETQYF. The CDR3 DNA follows: TGTGCCAGCAGCACAAACAGGGGTCGGGAGACCCAGTACTTC.

This clonotype was counted a few times. The junction shows a germline mismatch at one end, possibly a read error. The gene calls are TRBV7-2 and TRBJ2-7; 8 bases are a match to TRBD1. Germline assignment: CDR1 SGHTA and CDR2 FQGNSA. The CDR3 totals 13 residues. The CDR3: CASTLRTGNEQYF. DNA of the CDR3: TGTGCCAGCACCTTACGGACAGGGAACGAGCAGTACTTC.

This clonotype was found many times. The chain couples TRBV4-1 to TRBJ2-4; D call uncertain. The V and J ends lost 3 bases and 1 base respectively, with 10 bases between them. Germline V gene data show CDR1 as MGHRA and CDR2 as YSYEKL. The CDR3 contains 15 residues. The CDR3 bases are TGCGCCAGCAGCCACCTTGTCCTGGCCAAAAACATTCAGTACTTC. It translates to CASSHLVLAKNIQYF.

This clonotype was recorded at least ten times. This chain links TRBV7-6 with TRBJ2-5; TRBD1 agrees at 7 bases. Trimming took 5 bases from V and 1 from J; bases not matched to a gene: 4. The CDR3 spans 14 residues. Germline V lookup: CDR1 SGHVS, CDR2 FNYEAQ. In DNA, the CDR3 is TGTGCCAGCAGCCCCCGGACAGGCCAAGAGACCCAGTACTTC. Translating it yields CASSPRTGQETQYF.

This clonotype was seen only a few times. The V gene is TRBV12-3 or TRBV12-4, the J gene TRBJ2-5, with 10 bases aligning to TRBD2. The length of the CDR3 is 15 residues. With V trimmed by 2 bases and J by 5 bases, 5 bases remained unmatched. This CDR3 is CASSLIGTSVETQYF. CDR3 nucleotides: TGTGCCAGCAGTTTAATCGGGACTAGCGTTGAGACCCAGTACTTC.

This clonotype was found a few times. This rearrangement joins TRBV6-2 or TRBV6-3 to TRBJ2-3; 10 bases map to TRBD1. The CDR3 runs 14 residues. Germline CDR1 is MNHEY and CDR2 is SVGEGT. V lost 4 bases, J lost 4 bases, and 2 bases stayed unmatched. Written as DNA, the CDR3 is TGTGCCAGCAGTTCCGGGACAGGGGCAGATACGCAGTATTTT. Translation gives CASSSGTGADTQYF.

This clonotype was counted only a few times. The chain combines TRBV5-1 with TRBJ1-2; 8 bases line up with TRBD1. Germline V CDR1 and CDR2: SGHRS, YFSETQ. V dropped 2 bases and J dropped 7; count of bases not matched to a gene: 10. The CDR3 consists of 15 residues. CDR3 amino acids: CASSFNRGSLSGYTF. The CDR3 bases are TGCGCCAGCAGCTTTAACAGGGGGAGTTTAAGTGGCTACACCTTC.

J is TRBJ1-1 and V is TRBV7-8, with D possibly being TRBD1 (5 bases). Deletions cut 8 bases from V and 3 bases from J, with 16 bases between. From germline, CDR1 is SGHVS and CDR2 FQNEAQ. The length of the CDR3 is 14 residues. The CDR3 region has the DNA TGTGCCAGCGCCCTTCAGGGAGGCGACACTGAAGCTTTCTTT. Its translation: CASALQGGDTEAFF. Drawing the rest from reference TRBV7-8 and TRBJ1-1, the complete variable domain is GAGVSQSPRYKVAKRGQDVALRCDPISGHVSLFWYQQALGQGPEFLTYFQNEAQLDKSGLPSDRFFAERPEGSVSTLKIQRTQQEDSAVYLCASALQGGDTEAFFGQGTRLTVV.

This sequence joins TRBV20-1 and TRBJ1-2; perhaps TRBD1 as D (5 bases). The CDR3 consists of 16 residues. Germline-derived CDR1 and CDR2 are DFQATT and SNEGSKA (reference sequence). The germline V and J ends were trimmed by 5 bases and 8 bases, with 27 bases remaining between them. CDR3 loop: CSASLQGRRVIQGYTF. CDR3 DNA: TGCAGTGCTTCCCTTCAGGGCCGCAGGGTCATTCAGGGCTACACCTTC.

The table lists this clonotype with a few counts. The rearrangement uses TRBV5-1 and TRBJ1-1, with unresolved D. The germline CDR1 and CDR2 sequences are SGHRS and YFSETQ. The CDR3 spans 14 residues. Trimming removed 4 bases at V and 1 base at J, with 11 bases between. The CDR3 DNA reads as TGCGCCAGCAGCATTCCCCCGAGGAACACTGAAGCTTTCTTT. Translated, it gives CASSIPPRNTEAFF.

This clonotype was counted only a few times. The chain links TRBV7-6 to TRBJ1-5; 7 positions agree with TRBD1. The CDR3 is made up of 16 amino acids. Germline loops: CDR1 SGHVS, CDR2 FNYEAQ. The V gene end was trimmed by 1 base and the J gene end by 1 base; junction bases not matched to a gene: 4. The DNA for the CDR3 is TGTGCCAGCAGCTTAGGGAGGGGGCGAAGCAATCAGCCCCAGCATTTT. Translated, it gives CASSLGRGRSNQPQHF.

At least ten counts were recorded for this clonotype. The chain carries TRBV4-3 and TRBJ2-5; the D call may be TRBD1 or TRBD2 (5 bases each). Trimming stripped 4 bases from V and 0 bases from J, with 15 bases between. The germline gives CDR1 LGHNA, CDR2 YSLEER. This CDR3 has 16 amino acids. CDR3 region: CASSPDFGDHQETQYF. The CDR3 DNA reads TGCGCCAGCAGCCCGGACTTTGGGGACCACCAAGAGACCCAGTACTTC.

This clonotype was picked up many times. The genes are TRBV3-1 and TRBJ2-7, with 10 nucleotides matching TRBD2. The CDR3 loop spans 15 amino acids. V shed 3 bases and J 5 bases; nucleotides not matched to a gene: 7. Germline V gene data show CDR1 as LGHDT and CDR2 as YNNKEL (reference sequence). The CDR3 DNA sequence: TGTGCCAGCAGCCACCAAGCGGGAGGGCCCAACGAGCAGTACTTC. Its protein product is CASSHQAGGPNEQYF.

The DNA for the CDR3 is TGTGCCAGCACCCCGGGCCTCACCTACGAGCAGTACTTC. Its translation is CASTPGLTYEQYF. The chain joins TRBV12-3 or TRBV12-4 to TRBJ2-7; D not resolved. Trimming left V 7 bases short and J 2 bases short, with 12 bases between. The CDR3 consists of 13 residues.

The sample holds a few counts of this clonotype. The genes are TRBV5-1 and TRBJ2-1; D gene uncertain. This CDR3 contains 16 residues. Trimming stripped 5 bases from V and 0 bases from J, with 15 bases between. Germline V gene sequence: CDR1 SGHRS, CDR2 YFSETQ. The CDR3 loop reads CASRPGPRSSYNEQFF. The CDR3 DNA follows: TGCGCCAGCAGACCCGGGCCCCGGAGCTCCTACAATGAGCAGTTCTTC.

V gene TRBV5-4 combines with J gene TRBJ2-3; 8 nucleotides line up with TRBD2. The CDR3 is 18 residues long. With V trimmed by 1 base and J by 6 bases, 16 bases remained unmatched. CDR1 is SGHNT and CDR2 is YYREEE in the germline V gene (reference sequence). The CDR3 protein is CASSLPLGSGGVGDTQYF. The CDR3 DNA is TGTGCCAGCAGCTTGCCCCTAGGATCGGGGGGGGTCGGGGATACGCAGTATTTT.

The chain is built from TRBV12-3 or TRBV12-4 and TRBJ2-3, with TRBD2 matching over 11 bases. Trimming took 4 bases from V and 1 from J; bases not matched to a gene: 4. CDR3 length: 16 amino acids. CDR3 in DNA: TGTGCCAGCAGTTGGGTACTAGCGGGGGGCACAGATACGCAGTATTTT. It specifies CASSWVLAGGTDTQYF.

This clonotype was observed a handful of times. The rearrangement uses TRBV5-1 and TRBJ1-1; TRBD1 is a possible D gene (5 bases). The CDR3 length is 15 residues. Germline CDR1 is SGHRS and CDR2 is YFSETQ. Trimming stripped 3 bases from V and 7 bases from J, with 19 bases between. The CDR3 DNA follows: TGCGCCAGCAGCTGGGCCGTGGGGGGTCAAGTTGAAGCTTTCTTT. It is translated as CASSWAVGGQVEAFF.

Ten or more counts support this clonotype. The chain is built from TRBV6-2 or TRBV6-3 and TRBJ2-2; no reliable D call. CDR3 length: 14 residues. Germline V gene sequence: CDR1 MNHEY, CDR2 SVGEGT. Trimming stripped 7 bases from V and 3 bases from J, with 12 bases between. The CDR3 is CASKTGPYTGELFF. The CDR3 nucleotides read TGTGCCAGCAAGACCGGGCCATACACCGGGGAGCTGTTTTTT.

The chain couples TRBV5-6 to TRBJ1-1; D not certain. Germline CDR1 SGHDT, CDR2 YYEEEE. Trimming cost V 0 bases and J 3 bases, with 9 bases left between them. The CDR3 consists of 14 residues. The CDR3 reads CASSLVYADTEAFF. The CDR3 nucleotides read TGTGCCAGCAGCTTGGTATATGCGGACACTGAAGCTTTCTTT.

Only a few counts were recorded for this clonotype. The chain links TRBV29-1 to TRBJ1-1, with D maybe TRBD1 (5 bases). Per germline, CDR1 SQVTM and CDR2 ANQGSEA. This CDR3 is 13 amino acids long. Trimming took 5 bases from V and 1 from J, leaving 11 bases between them. The CDR3 loop is CSVSLGGNTEAFF. DNA for the CDR3: TGCAGCGTTTCATTGGGGGGGAACACTGAAGCTTTCTTT.

J is TRBJ2-1 and V is TRBV20-1; 11 nucleotides line up with TRBD1. From germline, CDR1 is DFQATT and CDR2 SNEGSKA (reference sequence). This CDR3 has 14 amino acids. The J segment lost 8 bases and the V segment lost 5 bases, leaving 8 bases of the junction unmatched. CDR3 bases: TGCAGTGCTTCGCTCGGACAGGGGGCGTATGAGCAGTTCTTC. Protein sequence: CSASLGQGAYEQFF.

The chain couples TRBV27 to TRBJ2-2, with TRBD2 as a possible D gene (7 bases). The CDR3 is 13 amino acids. The V gene lost 5 bases and the J gene lost 5 bases, with 9 bases spanning the gap. The germline gives CDR1 MNHEY, CDR2 SMNVEV (reference sequence). CDR3 DNA sequence: TGTGCCAGCAGTAGGGGGGGAACCGGGGAGCTGTTTTTT. It is translated as CASSRGGTGELFF.

A few counts support this clonotype. This chain joins TRBV5-4 and TRBJ1-1; 7 nucleotides agree with TRBD1. V dropped 2 bases and J dropped 1; count of bases not matched to a gene: 2. This CDR3 contains 14 residues. Germline CDR1 reads SGHNT; CDR2 reads YYREEE (reference sequence). CDR3 sequence: CASSFTGENTEAFF. The CDR3 DNA follows: TGTGCCAGCAGCTTTACAGGGGAGAACACTGAAGCTTTCTTT.